The rows below give T cell receptor beta chains drawn from one sample of a study of human T cells and chemical hapten exposure. TCRdb passed the RACE reads through MiXCR, listing each CDR3 protein once. Of 44,000 or so distinct CDR3 sequences listed, 3.7% were seen once; the top ten hold roughly 5.9%. The sequenced sample consisted of whole blood. The receptors come from a human donor in good health. Some clones in this sample may be carry-over from other donors' samples. The CDR3 runs from the conserved cysteine through the conserved F or W.

v_call: TRBV7-2; cdr3_aa: CASSLEAGYSYEQYF
v_call: TRBV10-1; cdr3_aa: CASSESPLYNEQFF
v_call: TRBV6-2/TRBV6-3; cdr3_aa: CASSYSGGTYNEQFF
v_call: TRBV3-1; cdr3_aa: CASSLGQGSTDTQYF
v_call: TRBV3-1; cdr3_aa: CASSQASGAGNYGYTF
v_call: TRBV14; cdr3_aa: CASSQVQRRNTIYF
v_call: TRBV7-6; cdr3_aa: CASSLGGNSPLHF
v_call: TRBV7-9; cdr3_aa: CASSQTSTSGSLRVAETQYF
v_call: TRBV6-5; cdr3_aa: CASRKQGMNTEAFF
v_call: TRBV20-1; cdr3_aa: CSARGTRGAYEQYF
v_call: TRBV5-1; cdr3_aa: CASSVRTGGTEAFF
v_call: TRBV29-1; cdr3_aa: CSVEDTNHNEQFF
v_call: TRBV10-2; cdr3_aa: CASSSEDTSGNTIYF
v_call: TRBV29-1; cdr3_aa: CSAITDRAEGEKLFF
v_call: TRBV7-9; cdr3_aa: CASSLEENSLYGYTF
v_call: TRBV12-3/TRBV12-4; cdr3_aa: CASSWTDTQYF
v_call: TRBV6-5; cdr3_aa: CASTDSLGTDTQYF
v_call: TRBV29-1; cdr3_aa: CSVERTDSNTGELFF
v_call: TRBV28; cdr3_aa: CASHRAGTSGTDTQYF
v_call: TRBV7-3; cdr3_aa: CASSLPSGREDTQYF
v_call: TRBV4-1; cdr3_aa: CASSQAGGTAFTGELFF
v_call: TRBV6-6; cdr3_aa: CASSQGLPTDTQYF
v_call: TRBV28; cdr3_aa: CAHQGYNEQFF
v_call: TRBV10-3; cdr3_aa: CATPFRDNEQFF
v_call: TRBV6-2/TRBV6-3; cdr3_aa: CASSPPGLAGLQYF
v_call: TRBV28; cdr3_aa: CASSPPPTGRGEQYF
v_call: TRBV7-9; cdr3_aa: CASSLTSGRASGELFF
v_call: TRBV6-6; cdr3_aa: CASSSGTGYNEQFF
v_call: TRBV7-8; cdr3_aa: CASSLARGGGQTVRPQPQHF
v_call: TRBV7-9; cdr3_aa: CASSSLLEGEQFF
v_call: TRBV6-5; cdr3_aa: CASSYYSGGGEKLFF
v_call: TRBV5-5; cdr3_aa: CASSNPPGPAEAFF